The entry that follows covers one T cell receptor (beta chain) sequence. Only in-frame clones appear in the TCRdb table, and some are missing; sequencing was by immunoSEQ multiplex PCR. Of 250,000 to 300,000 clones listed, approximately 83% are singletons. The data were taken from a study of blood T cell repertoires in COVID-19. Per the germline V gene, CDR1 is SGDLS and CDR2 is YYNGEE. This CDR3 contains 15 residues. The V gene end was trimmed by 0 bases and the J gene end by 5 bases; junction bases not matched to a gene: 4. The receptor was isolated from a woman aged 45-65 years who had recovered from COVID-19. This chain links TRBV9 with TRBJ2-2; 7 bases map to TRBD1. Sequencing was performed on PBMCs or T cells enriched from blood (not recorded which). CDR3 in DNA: TGTGCCAGCAGCGTAGGACAGGGATCTACCGGGGAGCTGTTTTTT. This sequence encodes CASSVGQGSTGELFF.